This T cell receptor beta chain was found in a study of cytomegalovirus exposure and HLA in healthy donors (dated by TCRdb to 2015 to 2018). Study-level background: According to a later analysis, one platform produced both the 120 validation repertoires and the approximately 600 repertoires of the first cohort. The study was designed to test whether signatures of past pathogen exposure could be identified by cataloging public T cell receptors. A separate validation cohort of over a hundred different subjects was used in addition to the roughly 700-subject first cohort. To predict cytomegalovirus infection status, the study brought together high-throughput TCR immunosequencing, statistical association of individual TCRs with disease status, and machine learning.

Study-level results and caveats: The validation cohort had no HLA typing available for a later analysis, so co-occurrence within that cohort was assessed over all 120 or so repertoires. The study gave a list of some 150 TCR beta chains associated with cytomegalovirus. A later analysis found that TCRs clustered in the first cohort also tended to co-occur in the 120 or so validation repertoires, with 94% of cluster scores above 0. A few of the identified cytomegalovirus-associated TCR beta chains were confirmed in vitro to be specific for cytomegalovirus antigens. The authors suggested that the approach could potentially be extended to other disease states and immunological phenotypes. Most TCR sequences were seen in very few donors, while some public TCRs were found in many individuals. Cytomegalovirus status was reported to be diagnosed by the classifier with high specificity and sensitivity in both the original and validation cohorts.

Details on this clone: What antigen it recognizes has not been identified. No base quality values were provided; no much bigger clone lies one nucleotide off.

The germline V gene encodes CDR1 LNHDA and CDR2 SQIVND (reference sequence). After removal of 1 base from V and 6 bases from J, the junction retains 3 bases not matched to a gene. The CDR3 has 15 amino acids, counting the end cysteine and phenylalanine. Just CDR3 DNA is preserved here, 45 bases in frame from base 1. The library was produced with the immunoSEQ multiplex PCR assay. In the source study's methods: A statistical classification framework was built for diagnosing cytomegalovirus status from the catalog of TCR beta chain sequences. Entries here come from immuneACCESS through TCRdb and include only in-frame sequences with V and J called. Some clones fail to appear in such tables; in the studies checked, an unresolved V gene covers under half of the shortfall, and the cause of the remainder is unknown. V, J and clone size reflect that table, while D and trimming were determined from the DNA. This sample lists about 110,000 clones; around 95% were detected once. The ten top clones hold about 0.7% of the sample.

Donors formed part of the validation cohort, which comprised over a hundred subjects and was distinct from the first cohort of several hundred subjects. The specimen sequenced was PBMCs. The chain was built from TRBV19 and TRBJ2-4, with 10 bases aligning to TRBD1. This TCR was recovered from a woman younger than 30 in good health and CMV-seronegative. The DNA sequence is TGTGCCAGTAGTATAGGGAGACAGGGGGCAAACATTCAGTACTTC. It translates to CASSIGRQGANIQYF.